This TCR beta chain was recorded in a study of T-cell memory formation after mild COVID-19. Overall study results and limits: While clones contracting from day 15 to 85 were balanced between CD4 and CD8, later expanders leaned CD4+.

In TCRdb, the 5' RACE reads were re-called with MiXCR into one record per CDR3 protein. The sample includes 470,000 or so distinct CDR3 sequences, around 27% of them seen just once. A word on this clonotype: Its specificity is unknown.

Germline lookup yields CDR1 SGDLS and CDR2 YYNGEE. J gave up 9 bases and V 4 bases, and 9 bases lay outside the gene matches. The CDR3 covers 15 residues. The TCR comes from an adult woman who had mild COVID-19 (a few samples of this study predate the infection). Cell type and time point are not known. Sequenced sample: PBMCs or a T cell subset sorted from them (not recorded which). J is TRBJ2-2 and V is TRBV9; 10 bases agree with TRBD1. CDR3 sequence (DNA): TGTGCCAGCAGCCCCAGGGACAGGGGAATCCGGGAGCTGTTTTTT. Translated, it gives CASSPRDRGIRELFF.